These 21 T cell receptor beta chains were all obtained from the same sample, sequenced in a study of blood T cell repertoires in COVID-19. The assay was immunoSEQ multiplex PCR, and TCRdb's table has in-frame clones only and misses some. The sample has 350,000 to 450,000 clones; around 87% are singletons. The material sequenced was peripheral blood. Receptors originate from a woman aged 55-69 years with COVID-19, enrolled during active disease.

This clone is a singleton in its sample. The rearrangement links TRBV5-1 to TRBJ2-7; 12 bases are a match to TRBD1. V was pared by 7 bases and J by 7 bases, with 6 bases of the junction left unmatched. The CDR3 extends over 13 amino acids. From germline, CDR1 is SGHRS and CDR2 YFSETQ. The CDR3 here is CASAGQGAEEQYF. The CDR3 coding sequence is TGCGCCAGCGCGGGACAGGGGGCCGAAGAGCAGTACTTC. The entire variable domain, with the rest obtained from reference TRBV5-1 and TRBJ2-7, is as follows: KAGVTQTPRYLIKTRGQQVTLSCSPISGHRSVSWYQQTPGQGLQFLFEYFSETQRNKGNFPGRFSGRQFSNSRSEMNVSTLELGDSALYLCASAGQGAEEQYFGPGTRLTVT.

Details on this clone: Other DNA sequences in the sample encode the same CDR3. The chain has TRBV9 and TRBJ1-3; no reliable D call. The CDR3 totals 14 residues. Germline loops: CDR1 SGDLS, CDR2 YYNGEE. V lost 0 bases and J lost 1, with 5 bases in between. The DNA of the CDR3 is TGTGCCAGCAGCGTAGCGGGATCTGGAAACACCATATATTTT. Residues: CASSVAGSGNTIYF.

J is TRBJ2-7 and V is TRBV27; no clear D. Germline lookup yields CDR1 MNHEY and CDR2 SMNVEV (reference sequence). With 6 bases removed from V and 6 bases from J, the gap between germline ends came to 18 bases. The CDR3 consists of 14 residues. CDR3 sequence reads: CASRHFVYTGEQYF. CDR3 DNA: TGTGCCAGCAGACATTTCGTCTATACGGGCGAGCAGTACTTC.

The chain uses TRBV5-1 and TRBJ1-1; no clear D. This CDR3 region has 16 residues. CDR1 and CDR2 from the germline V gene are SGHRS and YFSETQ. Trimming took off 3 bases at V and 0 bases at J, with 15 bases between the two ends. The CDR3 loop is CASSSGGNALNTEAFF. In DNA, the CDR3 is TGCGCCAGCAGCTCGGGTGGAAACGCTTTGAACACTGAAGCTTTCTTT. The entire variable domain, with the rest obtained from reference TRBV5-1 and TRBJ1-1, is as follows: KAGVTQTPRYLIKTRGQQVTLSCSPISGHRSVSWYQQTPGQGLQFLFEYFSETQRNKGNFPGRFSGRQFSNSRSEMNVSTLELGDSALYLCASSSGGNALNTEAFFGQGTRLTVV.

This chain links TRBV10-3 with TRBJ2-7, with 14 bases that match TRBD2. The CDR3 loop spans 14 amino acids. Trimming removed 7 bases from V and 4 bases from J; junction bases left unmatched: 3. Germline assignment: CDR1 ENHRY and CDR2 SYGVKD. The CDR3 reads CAIKTSGGEYEQYF. The CDR3, as DNA: TGTGCCATCAAGACTAGCGGGGGGGAGTACGAGCAGTACTTC.

The genes are TRBV28 and TRBJ1-3; 9 nucleotides agree with TRBD1. Germline CDR1 reads MDHEN; CDR2 reads SYDVKM. The CDR3 runs 17 residues. V lost 5 bases to trimming and J lost 0 bases; unmatched junction nucleotides: 8. CDR3 nucleotide sequence: TGTGCCAGCAGTCAGCCGACAGGGGGTTTCTCTGGAAACACCATATATTTT. It codes for CASSQPTGGFSGNTIYF. Variable domain in full (rest from reference TRBV28 and TRBJ1-3): DVKVTQSSRYLVKRTGEKVFLECVQDMDHENMFWYRQDPGLGLRLIYFSYDVKMKEKGDIPEGYSVSREKKERFSLILESASTNQTSMYLCASSQPTGGFSGNTIYFGEGSWLTVV.

This sequence joins TRBV29-1 and TRBJ1-1, with a possible D match to TRBD1 (5 bases). The germline gives CDR1 SQVTM, CDR2 ANQGSEA. V lost 6 bases, J lost 2 bases, and 10 bases lay in between. The length of the CDR3 is 12 residues. CDR3 region: CSVRQRNTEAFF. For the CDR3, the DNA is TGCAGCGTGAGACAGAGAAACACTGAAGCTTTCTTT. The full variable domain, completed using reference TRBV29-1 and TRBJ1-1, is SAVISQKPSRDICQRGTSLTIQCQVDSQVTMMFWYRQQPGQSLTLIATANQGSEATYESGFVIDKFPISRPNLTFSTLTVSNMSPEDSSIYLCSVRQRNTEAFFGQGTRLTVV.

The rearrangement links TRBV19 to TRBJ1-6, with 7 nucleotides matching TRBD1. J lost 13 bases, V lost 7 bases, and 13 bases had no gene match. Germline V gives CDR1 LNHDA, CDR2 SQIVND (reference sequence). There are 14 residues in the CDR3. The DNA for the CDR3 is TGTGCCAGTACCCACAGGGGCTCTAGGGTGCCCCTCCACTTT. Translation gives CASTHRGSRVPLHF.

The V gene is TRBV28, the J gene TRBJ1-2; D is perhaps TRBD1 (6 bases). Trimming removed 6 bases at V and 1 base at J, with 9 bases between. The CDR3 sequence is 13 residues long. The germline CDR1 and CDR2 sequences are MDHEN and SYDVKM. CDR3 nucleotide sequence: TGTGCCAGCAGGATAGGGGGTAACTATGGCTACACCTTC. Amino acid sequence: CASRIGGNYGYTF.

This clone was detected a few times. The chain links TRBV2 to TRBJ2-7; TRBD2 is a possible D gene (6 bases). CDR1 and CDR2 from the germline V gene are SNHLY and FYNNEI. V lost 3 bases and J lost 5, with 8 bases in between. This CDR3 comprises 12 residues. The CDR3 coding sequence is TGTGCCAGCAGTGATCCGGGGGACGAGCAGTACTTC. Its translation is CASSDPGDEQYF.

CDR3 sequence (DNA): TGTGCCAGCAGTGGAGGCTCGGGGGTTAGCAATCAGCCCCAGCATTTT. This translates into CASSGGSGVSNQPQHF. This chain links TRBV28 with TRBJ1-5; a weak D match, TRBD1 (5 bases). The CDR3 length is 16 residues. With 5 bases removed from V and 0 bases from J, the gap between germline ends came to 14 bases. Germline V gene sequence: CDR1 MDHEN, CDR2 SYDVKM. Complete variable domain (other parts from reference TRBV28 and TRBJ1-5): DVKVTQSSRYLVKRTGEKVFLECVQDMDHENMFWYRQDPGLGLRLIYFSYDVKMKEKGDIPEGYSVSREKKERFSLILESASTNQTSMYLCASSGGSGVSNQPQHFGDGTRLSIL.

This chain connects TRBV4-2 to TRBJ1-3; D might be TRBD1 (5 bases). CDR3 length: 15 amino acids. V lost 4 bases, J lost 0 bases, and 10 bases lay in between. Germline V gives CDR1 LGHNA, CDR2 YNFKEQ. CDR3 loop: CASSPQGFSGNTIYF. In DNA, the CDR3 is TGTGCCAGCAGCCCGCAGGGATTCTCTGGAAACACCATATATTTT.

The chain combines TRBV28 with TRBJ1-2; 7 nucleotides align to TRBD1. This CDR3 region has 14 residues. CDR1 and CDR2 (germline): MDHEN, SYDVKM. V shed 5 bases, J shed 4 bases, and the junction held 7 bases outside the gene matches. The CDR3 loop is CASSLPGQRYGYTF. CDR3 nucleotide sequence: TGTGCCAGCAGTCTACCGGGACAGCGCTATGGCTACACCTTC.

This rearrangement joins TRBV11-3 to TRBJ2-7, with D possibly TRBD1 on 6 matching bases. The CDR3 is made up of 15 amino acids. Between the trimmed V and J ends, which lost 2 bases and 7 bases, there was a span of 18 bases. The germline V gene has CDR1 SGHNT and CDR2 YENEEA. CDR3 DNA sequence: TGTGCCAGCAGCTTAAGGCCGTCGACAGGAGAAGAGCAGTACTTC. Amino acids: CASSLRPSTGEEQYF.

The CDR3 nucleotides are TGTGCCAGCAGCCCATCAGGGACAGATATATTGAATTCACCCCTCCACTTT. It specifies CASSPSGTDILNSPLHF. The chain joins TRBV12-1 to TRBJ1-6; the table's D call TRBD1 went unverified against the DNA. TRBV12-1 is annotated as a pseudogene. The CDR3 is 17 amino acids.

The chain carries TRBV20-1 and TRBJ2-1; 7 bases are shared with TRBD1. Germline V gene lookup returns CDR1 DFQATT and CDR2 SNEGSKA (reference sequence). This CDR3 region has 13 residues. V was clipped by 3 bases and J by 7 bases; unmatched bases: 6. This CDR3 is CSASWQGVNEQFF. The CDR3 DNA is TGCAGTGCTAGTTGGCAGGGGGTGAATGAGCAGTTCTTC.

This clone was recorded only once. V is TRBV5-5 and J is TRBJ1-1; D possibly corresponds to TRBD1 (6 bases). Per germline, CDR1 SGHKS and CDR2 YYEKEE (reference sequence). Trimming cost V 1 base and J 3 bases, with 19 bases left between them. The CDR3 extends over 17 amino acids. In DNA, the CDR3 is TGTGCCAGCAGCTTGCTCTCGGGTACAGGGTGGGACACTGAAGCTTTCTTT. Its protein product is CASSLLSGTGWDTEAFF.

This chain uses TRBV5-6 with TRBJ1-1; TRBD1 matches at 7 bases. The CDR3 covers 15 residues. CDR1 is SGHDT and CDR2 is YYEEEE in the germline V gene. Germline trimming cut 6 bases from V and 6 bases from J; bases unmatched to any gene: 14. DNA of the CDR3: TGTGCCAGCACCCTAGCGGGAGGGGGCGGGGCTGAAGCTTTCTTT. This gives the protein CASTLAGGGGAEAFF.

The chain uses TRBV3-1 (or the pseudogene TRBV3-2) and TRBJ2-5; 13 bases line up with TRBD2. The trim removed 3 bases at V and 2 bases at J, leaving 3 bases unmatched. CDR1 and CDR2 from the germline V gene are LGHDT and YNNKEL (reference sequence). This CDR3 contains 16 residues. CDR3 amino acids: CASSHRLAGGQETQYF. The CDR3 coding sequence is TGTGCCAGCAGCCATCGACTAGCGGGGGGACAAGAGACCCAGTACTTC.

In its sample, this clone was seen once. DNA for the CDR3: TGTGCCAGCAGTTACACAGGTGCCATGAACACTGAAGCTTTCTTT. It yields the protein CASSYTGAMNTEAFF. This chain joins TRBV6-5 and TRBJ1-1; possibly TRBD1 for D (5 bases). V lost 2 bases to trimming and J lost 0 bases, with 10 bases between them. Germline V gene data show CDR1 as MNHEY and CDR2 as SVGAGI. The CDR3 loop spans 15 amino acids.

The gene calls are TRBV6-2 or TRBV6-3 and TRBJ1-5; tentative D call: TRBD1 (6 bases). The germline V gene encodes CDR1 MNHEY and CDR2 SVGEGT. The CDR3 length is 16 residues. V was pared by 5 bases and J by 7 bases, with 21 bases between. The CDR3: CASSIPGQLIGQPQHF. The DNA for the CDR3 is TGTGCCAGCAGTATCCCAGGACAGCTAATCGGACAGCCCCAGCATTTT.